The 18 T cell receptor beta chains reported below all come from one sample, sequenced in a study of blood T cell repertoires in COVID-19. Here immunoSEQ multiplex PCR was the method, and the copy in TCRdb shows in-frame clones only, minus some. The sample includes tens of thousands of clones, around 86% seen only once; the top ten take roughly 2%. The sample was peripheral blood. Receptor source: a man younger than 45 with acute or convalescent COVID-19.

This sequence joins TRBV6-6 and TRBJ1-4, with TRBD1 identical over 7 bases. Germline CDR1 is MNHNY and CDR2 is SVGAGI (reference sequence). The CDR3 covers 13 residues. V was clipped by 6 bases and J by 7 bases; unmatched bases: 5. The chain's CDR3 is CASSLTGVEKLFF. CDR3 sequence (DNA): TGTGCCAGCAGCCTTACAGGGGTTGAAAAACTGTTTTTT.

The DNA of the CDR3 is TGTGCCAGCTCACCAGAGCGGCCACCTGATAGCAATTCACCCCTCCACTTT. It encodes CASSPERPPDSNSPLHF. The V call is TRBV18, the J call TRBJ1-6; D is unclear. The CDR3 length is 17 residues. The V end lost 2 bases, the J end lost 7 bases, and 18 bases lay between the germline ends. Germline CDR1 reads KGHSH; CDR2 reads LQKENI.

Only one count was recorded for this clone. This CDR3 is also generated by other DNA sequences in the sample. The rearrangement links TRBV9 to TRBJ1-2; D might be TRBD1 (5 bases). Deletions cut 0 bases from V and 8 bases from J, with 8 bases between. Germline CDR1 reads SGDLS; CDR2 reads YYNGEE. The CDR3 spans 12 residues. CDR3 in amino acids: CASSVAGYGYTF. The CDR3 DNA is TGTGCCAGCAGCGTAGCAGGGTACGGCTACACCTTC.

This clone has only a few counts. The V and J genes are TRBV30 and TRBJ2-1; D is unclear. V was trimmed by 5 bases and J by 2 bases, leaving 10 bases between them. The CDR3 extends over 13 amino acids. Germline CDR1 and CDR2: GTSNPN and SVGIG (reference sequence). In nucleotides, the CDR3 is TGTGCCTGGGGGAAACTCACCTACAATGAGCAGTTCTTC. It specifies CAWGKLTYNEQFF.

The V and J genes are TRBV2 and TRBJ2-1; D unclear. Per germline, CDR1 SNHLY and CDR2 FYNNEI. Trimming pared 7 bases from V and 6 bases from J, leaving 13 bases between. CDR3 size: 13 residues. CDR3 region: CASILEISNEQFF. The CDR3 nucleotides are TGTGCCAGCATCCTCGAGATTTCCAATGAGCAGTTCTTC.

V is TRBV28 and J is TRBJ2-7; 8 bases are a match to TRBD1. V trimming: 5 bases; J trimming: 3 bases; junction bases outside the gene matches: 9. Germline V gene data show CDR1 as MDHEN and CDR2 as SYDVKM. This CDR3 has 15 residues. CDR3 in amino acids: CASSAGQGQYYEQYF. CDR3 DNA: TGTGCCAGCAGTGCCGGACAGGGTCAATACTACGAGCAGTACTTC.

The rearrangement joins TRBV12-3 or TRBV12-4 to TRBJ2-4, with 7 bases lining up with TRBD1. J gave up 12 bases and V 5 bases, and 7 bases lay outside the gene matches. This CDR3 comprises 12 residues. The CDR3 protein is CASSPTGTAQYF. DNA for the CDR3: TGTGCCAGCAGTCCAACCGGGACAGCTCAGTACTTC.

V gene TRBV5-6 combines with J gene TRBJ1-1; D is unresolved. The length of the CDR3 is 13 residues. Trimming took off 4 bases at V and 0 bases at J, with 7 bases between the two ends. Germline V gene data show CDR1 as SGHDT and CDR2 as YYEEEE. The CDR3 loop reads CASSRQVNTEAFF. The CDR3 coding sequence is TGTGCCAGCAGCCGCCAGGTGAACACTGAAGCTTTCTTT.

This chain uses TRBV5-1 with TRBJ2-7; D gene unclear. The CDR3 contains 13 residues. CDR1 is SGHRS and CDR2 is YFSETQ in the germline V gene. Trimming removed 0 bases at V and 6 bases at J, with 10 bases between. The CDR3 is CASSLAHSPEQYF. DNA for the CDR3: TGCGCCAGCAGCTTGGCGCACTCCCCCGAGCAGTACTTC.

This chain uses TRBV19 with TRBJ1-6; D might be TRBD1 (5 bases). CDR3 length: 14 amino acids. Trimming removed 3 bases from V and 9 bases from J, with 12 bases in between. The germline V gene encodes CDR1 LNHDA and CDR2 SQIVND (reference sequence). CDR3 in DNA: TGTGCCAGTAGTATTGGCCAGGGTGGTTCACCCCTCCACTTT. Encoded protein: CASSIGQGGSPLHF.

This chain joins TRBV5-3 and TRBJ1-1; 8 bases are a match to TRBD1. TRBV5-3 is noted as an ORF with a role that remains uncertain. This CDR3 spans 17 amino acids. With V trimmed by 4 bases and J by 1 base, 12 bases remained unmatched. CDR3 protein: CARSPVDRELPNTEAFF. The CDR3 nucleotides read TGTGCCAGAAGCCCCGTGGACAGGGAACTTCCGAACACTGAAGCTTTCTTT.

The CDR3, as DNA: TGTGCCAGTAGTATAGTCTTAGGGGCAGGTATCGGGGAGCTGTTTTTT. Translation gives CASSIVLGAGIGELFF. The chain carries TRBV19 and TRBJ2-2, with D possibly matching TRBD1 (5 bases). Deletions cut 1 base from V and 7 bases from J, with 16 bases between. Per the germline V gene, CDR1 is LNHDA and CDR2 is SQIVND (reference sequence). The CDR3 sequence is 16 residues long.

The rearrangement uses TRBV27 and TRBJ2-1; the D is unclear. CDR1 and CDR2 (germline): MNHEY, SMNVEV (reference sequence). V was clipped by 3 bases and J by 6 bases, with 15 bases between them. The CDR3 contains 15 residues. CDR3 amino acids: CASSFTVDASNEQFF. CDR3 nucleotides: TGTGCCAGCAGTTTCACGGTAGATGCGAGCAATGAGCAGTTCTTC.

This clone was recorded only once. The J gene is TRBJ1-2, the V gene TRBV3-1 (or the pseudogene TRBV3-2); perhaps TRBD1 as D (5 bases). The CDR3 runs 12 residues. The V gene's germline CDR1 is LGHDT and CDR2 YNNKEL (reference sequence). Trimming left V 3 bases short and J 7 bases short, with 9 bases between. The CDR3 DNA sequence: TGTGCCAGCAGCCACTACGGGGGTGGCTACACCTTC. This codes for CASSHYGGGYTF.

This clone was recorded once. The V call is TRBV7-6, the J call TRBJ2-1; 9 positions agree with TRBD1. The germline V gene has CDR1 SGHVS and CDR2 FNYEAQ. V gave up 1 base and J gave up 8 bases; unmatched junction bases: 9. This CDR3 region has 16 residues. The CDR3 DNA sequence: TGTGCCAGCAGCTTAGTGATGGGACAGGGTTTCGATGAGCAGTTCTTC. This gives the protein CASSLVMGQGFDEQFF.

This clone is a singleton in its sample. The V gene is TRBV4-1, the J gene TRBJ2-1, with D possibly matching TRBD1 (5 bases). Trimming removed 0 bases from V and 4 bases from J, with 16 bases in between. The CDR3 spans 17 residues. Germline V gene data show CDR1 as MGHRA and CDR2 as YSYEKL. CDR3 sequence: CASSQDPKGADYNEQFF. Here the CDR3 DNA reads TGCGCCAGCAGCCAAGATCCCAAAGGGGCCGATTACAATGAGCAGTTCTTC.

The chain links TRBV14 to TRBJ1-2; 7 bases agree with TRBD1. The CDR3 totals 14 residues. V shed 2 bases and J 8 bases; nucleotides not matched to a gene: 8. CDR1 and CDR2 from the germline V gene are SGHDN and FVKESK. DNA of the CDR3: TGTGCCAGCAGCCAATTTCTGACAGGGACCGGCTACACCTTC. This sequence encodes CASSQFLTGTGYTF.

This clone has only a few counts. The chain carries TRBV29-1 and TRBJ1-2; 7 bases match TRBD1. V gave up 3 bases and J gave up 1 base; unmatched junction bases: 17. Germline lookup yields CDR1 SQVTM and CDR2 ANQGSEA. The CDR3 totals 18 residues. CDR3 DNA: TGCAGCGTTGAGGAATGGGGACAGCGATCATCCTATAACTATGGCTACACCTTC. Translation: CSVEEWGQRSSYNYGYTF.